The clone carrying this TCR beta chain showed up just a few times. Antigen specificity is unknown. The method was immunoSEQ multiplex PCR; TCRdb's version includes in-frame clones alone and lacks a portion of them. The sample lists some 900,000 clones; approximately 80% were seen once. This specimen belongs to a study of shared clonotypes between healthy human individuals. Study-wide points: Rarefaction curves obtained for sorted subsets showed sequencing incomplete despite large depth.

The germline gives CDR1 LNHDA, CDR2 SQIVND (reference sequence). V was cut by 7 bases and J by 0 bases, with 21 bases left in between. There are 17 residues in the CDR3. The TCR was taken from a man younger than 30 in good health. The chain employs TRBV19 and TRBJ1-1, with D possibly matching TRBD1 (6 bases). Sequencing used memory CD4+ T cells sorted from blood. Subset reported: CD45RA-negative fraction. The CDR3 loop reads CASTYFGVGQMNTEAFF. The CDR3 nucleotides read TGTGCCAGTACCTACTTTGGCGTAGGACAGATGAACACTGAAGCTTTCTTT.